The 20 T cell receptor beta chains given below trace back to one sample, sequenced in a study of blood T cell repertoires in COVID-19. Only in-frame clones appear in the TCRdb table, and some are missing; sequencing was by immunoSEQ multiplex PCR. The data show over 400,000 clones, about 88% seen once. The sample comprised peripheral blood. Receptors originate from a woman between 50 and 59 years old with COVID-19, enrolled during active disease.

The rearrangement joins TRBV9 to TRBJ2-1; a possible D gene is TRBD1 (5 bases). The V gene's germline CDR1 is SGDLS and CDR2 YYNGEE. V was trimmed by 4 bases and J by 3 bases, leaving 14 bases between them. The CDR3 spans 15 residues. CDR3 sequence: CASSSSSRGYNEQFF. The CDR3 nucleotides read TGTGCCAGCAGCTCTTCCTCTAGGGGCTACAATGAGCAGTTCTTC.

The rearrangement uses TRBV6-5 and TRBJ2-3, with 11 bases identical to TRBD2. The CDR3 extends over 15 amino acids. With V trimmed by 6 bases and J by 1 base, 3 bases remained unmatched. CDR1 MNHEY and CDR2 SVGAGI come from the germline V gene. This chain's CDR3 is CASSLLAGGTDTQYF. CDR3 DNA sequence: TGTGCCAGCAGCCTACTAGCGGGGGGCACAGATACGCAGTATTTT.

The rearrangement uses TRBV7-9 and TRBJ2-7; no definite D call. V gave up 2 bases and J gave up 7 bases, with 15 bases separating them. There are 14 residues in the CDR3. The germline CDR1 and CDR2 sequences are SEHNR and FQNEAQ (reference sequence). CDR3 in amino acids: CASSLYDAAEEQYF. CDR3 nucleotide sequence: TGTGCCAGCAGCTTATACGACGCGGCGGAGGAGCAGTACTTC.

V and J are TRBV4-1 and TRBJ1-2; the D is unclear. Germline-derived CDR1 and CDR2 are MGHRA and YSYEKL. This CDR3 has 13 amino acids. V dropped 3 bases and J dropped 1 base, with 6 bases sitting between them. The CDR3 region has the DNA TGCGCCAGCAGCCAGCTAAATAACTATGGCTACACCTTC. Translation gives CASSQLNNYGYTF.

The chain has TRBV6-2 or TRBV6-3 and TRBJ1-2; perhaps TRBD1 as D (6 bases). The CDR3 extends over 13 amino acids. From germline, CDR1 is MNHEY and CDR2 SVGEGT. V was cut by 6 bases and J by 2 bases, with 10 bases left in between. This chain's CDR3 is CASSLDRNYGYTF. CDR3 nucleotide sequence: TGTGCCAGCAGCCTCGACAGGAACTATGGCTACACCTTC.

The chain uses TRBV10-3 and TRBJ2-6; D ambiguous. CDR1 is ENHRY and CDR2 is SYGVKD in the germline V gene. With 6 bases removed from V and 0 bases from J, the gap between germline ends came to 12 bases. This CDR3 is built from 16 residues. The CDR3 nucleotides read TGTGCCATCAGCGCGAGCGAACACTCTGGGGCCAACGTCCTGACTTTC. Translating gives CAISASEHSGANVLTF.

Here the CDR3 DNA reads TGCGCCAGCTCGGAGGGGTATGACTCACCCCTCCACTTT. Residues: CASSEGYDSPLHF. This sequence joins TRBV5-1 and TRBJ1-6; tentatively, D is TRBD1 (5 bases). The V gene's germline CDR1 is SGHRS and CDR2 YFSETQ. V lost 7 bases and J lost 10, with 15 bases in between. This CDR3 comprises 13 residues.

V gene TRBV5-8 combines with J gene TRBJ2-1; 10 nucleotides align to TRBD2. Germline-derived CDR1 and CDR2 are SGHTS and YDEGEE. V dropped 0 bases and J dropped 6; count of bases not matched to a gene: 3. The CDR3 is made up of 15 amino acids. CDR3 in DNA: TGTGCCAGCAGCTTGGGCCTAGCGGGGGCCAATGAGCAGTTCTTC. Translated, it gives CASSLGLAGANEQFF.

CDR3 protein: CASSGPTGFLTEAFF. CDR3 coding DNA: TGTGCCAGTAGTGGCCCGACAGGGTTTCTCACTGAAGCTTTCTTT. V usage is TRBV19 and J usage is TRBJ1-1, with TRBD1 identical over 7 bases. The CDR3 runs 15 residues. V shed 5 bases and J 4 bases; nucleotides not matched to a gene: 10. Per the germline V gene, CDR1 is LNHDA and CDR2 is SQIVND (reference sequence).

The chain combines TRBV28 with TRBJ1-1; 7 bases map to TRBD1. The CDR3 extends over 15 amino acids. Trimming cost V 4 bases and J 5 bases; bases outside gene matches: 10. In germline, CDR1 is MDHEN, CDR2 SYDVKM. The chain's CDR3 is CASSSGQWGATEAFF. The CDR3 DNA reads TGTGCCAGCAGTTCGGGACAGTGGGGGGCGACTGAAGCTTTCTTT.

The rearrangement links TRBV13 to TRBJ2-7; 10 bases map to TRBD2. The CDR3 loop spans 16 amino acids. Trimming took 5 bases from V and 1 from J; bases not matched to a gene: 8. CDR1 and CDR2 from the germline V gene are PRHDT and FYEKMQ (reference sequence). The CDR3 protein is CASSPTGTSVSYEQYF. CDR3 DNA sequence: TGTGCCAGCAGCCCAACCGGGACTAGCGTTTCCTACGAGCAGTACTTC.

In regard to this clone: The sample contains more than one DNA sequence encoding this CDR3. The rearrangement links TRBV14 to TRBJ1-1; TRBD1 agrees at 7 bases. The ends lost 6 bases at V and 1 base at J; junction bases unmatched: 2. The CDR3 has 13 amino acids. In germline, CDR1 is SGHDN, CDR2 FVKESK. In DNA, the CDR3 is TGTGCCAGCAGTAGGACAGGGAACACTGAAGCTTTCTTT. Translating it yields CASSRTGNTEAFF.

This clone appeared once. The chain has TRBV11-2 and TRBJ1-5; tentative D call: TRBD1 (5 bases). The CDR3 is 15 residues long. The germline V and J ends were trimmed by 2 bases and 1 base, with 9 bases remaining between them. The germline CDR1 and CDR2 sequences are SGHAT and FQNNGV. The CDR3 DNA sequence: TGTGCCAGCAGCTTATTGGGGGGAAGCAATCAGCCCCAGCATTTT. Translating it yields CASSLLGGSNQPQHF. Supplemented by reference TRBV11-2 and TRBJ1-5, the full variable domain reads EAGVAQSPRYKIIEKRQSVAFWCNPISGHATLYWYQQILGQGPKLLIQFQNNGVVDDSQLPKDRFSAERLKGVDSTLKIQPAKLEDSAVYLCASSLLGGSNQPQHFGDGTRLSIL.

This clone has only a few counts. This rearrangement joins TRBV7-9 to TRBJ2-7; perhaps TRBD1 as D (5 bases). V lost 2 bases to trimming and J lost 3 bases, with 14 bases between them. Germline CDR1 SEHNR, CDR2 FQNEAQ (reference sequence). CDR3 size: 15 residues. The CDR3 nucleotides read TGTGCCAGCAGCTTATTAGCAGGGCTTAACTACGAGCAGTACTTC. Translated: CASSLLAGLNYEQYF.

V is TRBV18 and J is TRBJ1-1; 7 bases are a match to TRBD1. The CDR3 length is 13 residues. CDR1 and CDR2 from the germline V gene are KGHSH and LQKENI. The V segment lost 6 bases and the J segment 12 bases; nucleotides outside the gene matches: 13. The CDR3 region has the DNA TGTGCCAGCTCCCCCACAGGGGTGAGCGAACCTTTCTTT. It yields the protein CASSPTGVSEPFF.

This chain uses TRBV5-1 with TRBJ2-2; D gene uncertain. The V and J ends lost 2 bases and 8 bases respectively, with 7 bases between them. This CDR3 spans 12 amino acids. Germline V gives CDR1 SGHRS, CDR2 YFSETQ. CDR3 sequence reads: CASSFPGGELFF. CDR3 nucleotides: TGCGCCAGCAGCTTCCCAGGTGGGGAGCTGTTTTTT.

This clone was counted once. The V and J genes are TRBV11-2 and TRBJ2-1; 8 nucleotides agree with TRBD2. The CDR3 loop spans 14 amino acids. CDR1 and CDR2 (germline): SGHAT, FQNNGV. Unmatched junction bases numbered 4, after V lost 3 bases and J lost 6 bases. The CDR3 reads CASSLGLVSNEQFF. CDR3 nucleotide sequence: TGTGCCAGCAGCTTGGGACTAGTCTCCAATGAGCAGTTCTTC.

The chain couples TRBV4-1 to TRBJ1-2; 9 bases fit TRBD1. CDR3 size: 15 residues. With V trimmed by 3 bases and J by 0 bases, 2 bases remained unmatched. Per germline, CDR1 MGHRA and CDR2 YSYEKL. As DNA, the CDR3 is TGCGCCAGCAGCCAGGACAGGGGACCTAACTATGGCTACACCTTC. It yields the protein CASSQDRGPNYGYTF.

J is TRBJ2-3 and V is TRBV7-2; D gene unclear. V was shortened by 6 bases and J by 3 bases, with 13 bases between the two germline ends. This CDR3 is built from 14 residues. The germline V gene encodes CDR1 SGHTA and CDR2 FQGNSA. The CDR3: CASSLTASTDTQYF. The CDR3 DNA reads TGTGCCAGCAGTTTAACCGCCAGTACAGATACGCAGTATTTT.

The rearrangement joins TRBV15 to TRBJ2-5, with TRBD2 matching over 9 bases. The germline V gene encodes CDR1 LNHNV and CDR2 YYDKDF (reference sequence). Trimming took 5 bases from V and 2 from J; bases not matched to a gene: 6. The CDR3 covers 15 residues. The CDR3 sequence is CATSPRAGGQETQYF. As DNA, the CDR3 is TGTGCCACCAGCCCCCGGGCGGGGGGGCAAGAGACCCAGTACTTC.